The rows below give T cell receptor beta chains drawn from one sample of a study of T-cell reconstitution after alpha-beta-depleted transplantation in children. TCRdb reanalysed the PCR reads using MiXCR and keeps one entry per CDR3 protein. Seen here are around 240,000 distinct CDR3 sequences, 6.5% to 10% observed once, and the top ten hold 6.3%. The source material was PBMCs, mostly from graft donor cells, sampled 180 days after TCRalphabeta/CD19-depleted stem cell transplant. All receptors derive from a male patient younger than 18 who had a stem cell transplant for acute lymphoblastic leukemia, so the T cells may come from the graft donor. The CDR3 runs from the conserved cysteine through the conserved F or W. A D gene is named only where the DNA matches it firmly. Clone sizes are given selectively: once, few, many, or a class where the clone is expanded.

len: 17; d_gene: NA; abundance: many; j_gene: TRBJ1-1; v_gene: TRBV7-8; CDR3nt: TGTGCCAGCAGCTTAGAGGGAAAACTACTTCGGAACACTGAAGCTTTCTTT; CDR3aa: CASSLEGKLLRNTEAFF
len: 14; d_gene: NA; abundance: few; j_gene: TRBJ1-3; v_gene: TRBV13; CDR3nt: TGTGCCAGCAGCCCCTGGTCCTCTGGAAACACCATATATTTT; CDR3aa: CASSPWSSGNTIYF
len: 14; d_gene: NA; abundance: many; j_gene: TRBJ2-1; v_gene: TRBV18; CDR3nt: TGTGCCAGCTCACCCCGCGCTACAGGGACTGAGCAGTTCTTC; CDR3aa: CASSPRATGTEQFF
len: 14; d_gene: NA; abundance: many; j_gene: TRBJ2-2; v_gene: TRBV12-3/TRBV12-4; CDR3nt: TGTGCCAGCCCCTTGGGGGTAAACACCGGGGAGCTGTTTTTT; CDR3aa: CASPLGVNTGELFF
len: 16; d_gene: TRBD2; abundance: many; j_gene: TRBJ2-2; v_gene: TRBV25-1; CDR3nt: TGTGCCAGCGGAATTCAAAGCGGGGCGCGCACCGGGGAGCTGTTTTTT; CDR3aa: CASGIQSGARTGELFF
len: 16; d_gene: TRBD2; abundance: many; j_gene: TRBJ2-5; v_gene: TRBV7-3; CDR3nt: TGTGCCAGCAGCTCCAAACTAGCGGGGGGCTCGGGGACCCAGTACTTC; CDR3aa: CASSSKLAGGSGTQYF
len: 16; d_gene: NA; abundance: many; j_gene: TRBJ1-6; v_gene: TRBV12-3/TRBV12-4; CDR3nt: TGTGCCAGCAGTCCCTCGGCAGGGGCTAACTATTCACCCCTCCACTTT; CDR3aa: CASSPSAGANYSPLHF
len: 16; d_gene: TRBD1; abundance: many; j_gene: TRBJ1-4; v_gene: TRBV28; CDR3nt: TGTGCCAGCAGTTTATCCCTTCCGGGACAGAATGAAAAACTGTTTTTT; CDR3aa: CASSLSLPGQNEKLFF
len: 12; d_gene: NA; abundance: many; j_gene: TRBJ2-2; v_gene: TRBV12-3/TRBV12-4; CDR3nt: TGTGCCAGTGGGGTTCTCACCGGGGAGCTGTTTTTT; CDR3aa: CASGVLTGELFF
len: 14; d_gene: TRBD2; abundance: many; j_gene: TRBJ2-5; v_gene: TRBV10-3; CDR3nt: TGTGCCATCAGAAGCGGGACTTACCAAGAGACCCAGTACTTC; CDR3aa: CAIRSGTYQETQYF
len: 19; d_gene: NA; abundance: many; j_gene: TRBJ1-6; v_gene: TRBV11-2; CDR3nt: TGTGCCAGCAGCTTAGAATACGCTACCCTAAGCTCCTATAATTCACCCCTCCACTTT; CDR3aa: CASSLEYATLSSYNSPLHF
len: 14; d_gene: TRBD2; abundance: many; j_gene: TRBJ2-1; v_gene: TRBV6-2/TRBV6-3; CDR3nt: TGTGCCAGCAGTTACGAACTAGCGGACAATGAGCAGTTCTTC; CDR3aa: CASSYELADNEQFF
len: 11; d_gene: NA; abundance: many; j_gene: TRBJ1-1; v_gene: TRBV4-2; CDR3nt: TGTGCCAGCAGCCAAGGAAATGAAGCTTTCTTT; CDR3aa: CASSQGNEAFF
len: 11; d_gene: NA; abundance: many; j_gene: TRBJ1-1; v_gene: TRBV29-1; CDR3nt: TGCAGCGTTGTCACGAACACTGAAGCTTTCTTT; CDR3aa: CSVVTNTEAFF
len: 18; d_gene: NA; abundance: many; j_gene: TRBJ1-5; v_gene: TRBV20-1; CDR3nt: TGCAGTGCTAGAGGTGAGGCCCGCGGATGGGGGGGCAATCAGCCCCAGCATTTT; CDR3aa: CSARGEARGWGGNQPQHF
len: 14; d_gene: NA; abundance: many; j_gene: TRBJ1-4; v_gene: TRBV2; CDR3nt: TGTGCCAGCACCGGCACAGCGAGTTATGAAAAACTGTTTTTT; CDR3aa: CASTGTASYEKLFF
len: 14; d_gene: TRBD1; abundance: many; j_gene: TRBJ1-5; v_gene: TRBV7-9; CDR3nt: TGTGCCAGCAGCTCAGGGGGCGGTGGGGAGCCCCAGCATTTT; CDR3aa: CASSSGGGGEPQHF
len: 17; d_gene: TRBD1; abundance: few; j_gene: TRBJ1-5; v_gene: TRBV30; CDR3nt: TGTGCCTGGAGTGTAGGACAGGGGGTCTGTAGCAATCAGCCCCAGCATTTT; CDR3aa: CAWSVGQGVCSNQPQHF
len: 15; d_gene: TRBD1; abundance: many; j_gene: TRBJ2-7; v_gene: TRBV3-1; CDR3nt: TGTGCCAGCAGCCAATGGGCCGGGACAGAGGACGAGCAGTACTTC; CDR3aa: CASSQWAGTEDEQYF
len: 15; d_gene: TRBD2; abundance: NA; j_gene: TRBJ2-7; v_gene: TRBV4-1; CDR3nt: TGCGCCAGCAGCCAAGTGGGTAGCGGGAAAAACGAGCAGTACTTC; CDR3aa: CASSQVGSGKNEQYF
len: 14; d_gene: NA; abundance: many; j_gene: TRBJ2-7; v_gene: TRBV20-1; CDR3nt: TGCAGTGTCACGCCCTGGGACCGCCCCTCCGAGCAGTACTTC; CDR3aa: CSVTPWDRPSEQYF
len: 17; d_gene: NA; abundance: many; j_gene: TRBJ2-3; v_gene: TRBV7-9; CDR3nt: TGTGCCAGCAGCTTGCGCCCCAGGGTAGATACCACAGATACGCAGTATTTT; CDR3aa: CASSLRPRVDTTDTQYF
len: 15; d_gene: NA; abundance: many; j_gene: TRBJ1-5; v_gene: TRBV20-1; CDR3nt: TGCAGTGCTAGAGATCTCGGCAGACACACTCAGCCCCAGCATTTT; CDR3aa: CSARDLGRHTQPQHF
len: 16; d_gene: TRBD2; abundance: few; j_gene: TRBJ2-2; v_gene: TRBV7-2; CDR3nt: TGTGCCAGCAGCACTAGGACCGGGAGGGGGACCGGGGAGCTGTTTTTT; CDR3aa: CASSTRTGRGTGELFF
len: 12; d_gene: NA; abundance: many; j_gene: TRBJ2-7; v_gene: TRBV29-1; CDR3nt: TGCAGCGTTGACGGTCAGACCGACGAGCAGTACTTC; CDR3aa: CSVDGQTDEQYF
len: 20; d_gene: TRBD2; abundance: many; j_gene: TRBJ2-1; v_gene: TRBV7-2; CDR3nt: TGTGCCAGCAGCTTACTTTCGACTACCTTACTAGCGGCTGGTTACAATGAGCAGTTCTTC; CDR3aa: CASSLLSTTLLAAGYNEQFF
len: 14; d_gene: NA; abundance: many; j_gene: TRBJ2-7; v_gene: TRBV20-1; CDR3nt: TGCAGTGCTAGAGAGCCAGGGTTAGGCTACGAGCAGTACTTC; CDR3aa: CSAREPGLGYEQYF
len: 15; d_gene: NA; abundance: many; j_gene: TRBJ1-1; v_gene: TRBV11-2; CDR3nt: TGTGCCAGCAGCCCCAGTTATCAGGGGAACACTGAAGCTTTCTTT; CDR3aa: CASSPSYQGNTEAFF
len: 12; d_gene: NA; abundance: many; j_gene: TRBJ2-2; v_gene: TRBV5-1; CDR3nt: TGCGCCAGCCGGACGGGTGAGAGGGAGCTGTTTTTT; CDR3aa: CASRTGERELFF
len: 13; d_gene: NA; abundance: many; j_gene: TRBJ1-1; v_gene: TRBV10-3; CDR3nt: TGTGCCGGCCGGGACGGGATGAACACTGAAGCTTTCTTT; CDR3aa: CAGRDGMNTEAFF
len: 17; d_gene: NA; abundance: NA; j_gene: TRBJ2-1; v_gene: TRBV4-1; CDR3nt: TGCGCCAGCAGCCAATCTCCGGGCCTGCGGCTTCCCAATGAGCAGTTCTTC; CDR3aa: CASSQSPGLRLPNEQFF